This is a list of T cell receptor beta chains from one sample in a study of T cell changes during pregnancy in multiple sclerosis. Assay: immunoSEQ multiplex PCR; the TCRdb copy retains only in-frame clones and omits some. The profile shows over 60,000 clones, about 91% of them singletons. This material consisted of CD4+ T cells from peripheral blood mononuclear cells, taken in the third trimester of pregnancy. Receptors originate from a female donor in good health, enrolled as a control in a pregnancy study. The CDR3 runs from the conserved cysteine through the conserved F or W. The D gene is left open where the match is weak. Part of the rows lack a size; the others show once, few, many or a class for expanded clones.

size: .; D: .; V: TRBV19; J: TRBJ1-2; DNA: TGTGCCAGTGCCCCTATTTCTATCAACTATGGCTACACCTTC; CDR3: CASAPISINYGYTF
size: once; D: TRBD2; V: TRBV20-1; J: TRBJ2-1; DNA: TGCAGTGCTGAACTAGCGCGGGAGCAGTTCTTC; CDR3: CSAELAREQFF
size: .; D: .; V: TRBV30; J: TRBJ1-1; DNA: TGTGCCTGGGGAACACAGCTGAACACTGAAGCTTTCTTT; CDR3: CAWGTQLNTEAFF
size: .; D: TRBD2; V: TRBV9; J: TRBJ2-5; DNA: TGTGCCAGCAGCGTAGCTCCCGGGACTAGCGTCGCCCAAGAGACCCAGTACTTC; CDR3: CASSVAPGTSVAQETQYF
size: once; D: TRBD2; V: TRBV11-3; J: TRBJ2-3; DNA: TGTGCCAGCAGCTTAGGGGGACTAGCGACAGATACGCAGTATTTT; CDR3: CASSLGGLATDTQYF
size: .; D: .; V: TRBV6-5; J: TRBJ1-1; DNA: TGTGCCAGCAGTGACAGTACCCCGAACACTGAAGCTTTCTTT; CDR3: CASSDSTPNTEAFF
size: .; D: .; V: TRBV7-2; J: TRBJ1-5; DNA: TGTGCCAGCGGCCATAGGGGCGATAGCAATCAGCCCCAGCATTTT; CDR3: CASGHRGDSNQPQHF
size: .; D: TRBD1; V: TRBV19; J: TRBJ1-4; DNA: TGTGCCAGTAGTATAAGAAGGGGGACAGGATCTAATGAAAAACTGTTTTTT; CDR3: CASSIRRGTGSNEKLFF
size: .; D: .; V: TRBV30; J: TRBJ2-7; DNA: TGTGCCTGGAGTCCTTCTTTGAGGGCGCGGACTCGATACGAGCAGTACTTC; CDR3: CAWSPSLRARTRYEQYF
size: .; D: .; V: TRBV6-5; J: TRBJ1-2; DNA: TGTGCCAGCAGTTACTCGAAGGCAGGGTCTAACTATGGCTACACCTTC; CDR3: CASSYSKAGSNYGYTF
size: .; D: .; V: TRBV5-6; J: TRBJ1-2; DNA: TGTGCCAGCAGCTTTCCCCTCTATGGCTACACCTTC; CDR3: CASSFPLYGYTF
size: .; D: .; V: TRBV15; J: TRBJ1-6; DNA: TGTGCCACCAGCAGAGGGCCAGGGGATAATTCACCCCTCCACTTT; CDR3: CATSRGPGDNSPLHF
size: .; D: .; V: TRBV6-1; J: TRBJ1-4; DNA: TGTGCCAGCAGTGCCAGGGAATTGGGTGCTAATGAAAAACTGTTTTTT; CDR3: CASSARELGANEKLFF
size: once; D: .; V: TRBV5-8; J: TRBJ2-7; DNA: TGTGCCAGCAGGTGGAGGAGCTACGAGCAGTACTTC; CDR3: CASRWRSYEQYF
size: .; D: .; V: TRBV27; J: TRBJ2-7; DNA: TGTGCCAGCAGTCCAGCCTACGAGCAGTACTTC; CDR3: CASSPAYEQYF
size: once; D: TRBD2; V: TRBV7-9; J: TRBJ2-7; DNA: TGTGCCAGCAGCCCCCCCGGGGACTACTCCTACGAGCAGTACTTC; CDR3: CASSPPGDYSYEQYF
size: .; D: .; V: TRBV30; J: TRBJ1-2; DNA: TGTGCCTGGAGCTCCCCAGGGCAGACCCTAGCGCTTGGGGGCTACACCTTC; CDR3: CAWSSPGQTLALGGYTF
size: .; D: TRBD1; V: TRBV30; J: TRBJ1-1; DNA: TGTGCCTGGGCCCCAGGACAGGGGCGAGGTGAAGCTTTCTTT; CDR3: CAWAPGQGRGEAFF
size: .; D: TRBD1; V: TRBV18; J: TRBJ1-2; DNA: TGTGCCAGCTCACCGGACCCGACAGGGCGACGCTATGGCTACACCTTC; CDR3: CASSPDPTGRRYGYTF
size: .; D: .; V: TRBV29-1; J: TRBJ1-5; DNA: TGCAGCGTTGCCGAGAATCGCAATCAGCCCCAGCATTTT; CDR3: CSVAENRNQPQHF
size: .; D: TRBD1; V: TRBV7-2; J: TRBJ2-7; DNA: TGTGCCAGCAGCTTAGCTAGGGGACAGGGCTACGAGCAGTACTTC; CDR3: CASSLARGQGYEQYF
size: .; D: .; V: TRBV11-3; J: TRBJ2-3; DNA: TGTGCCAGCAGCTCATCAGGGTTCGCAGATACGCAGTATTTT; CDR3: CASSSSGFADTQYF
size: once; D: .; V: TRBV7-3; J: TRBJ2-1; DNA: TGTGCCACCTCGGGGGGCGACTACAATGAGCAGTTCTTC; CDR3: CATSGGDYNEQFF
size: .; D: TRBD2; V: TRBV11-2; J: TRBJ2-3; DNA: TGTGCCAGCAGCTTAGTAGCGGGGCACACAGATACGCAGTATTTT; CDR3: CASSLVAGHTDTQYF
size: .; D: TRBD1; V: TRBV2; J: TRBJ2-7; DNA: TGTGCCAGCAGTGATCGACAGGGGAGCTACGAGCAGTACTTC; CDR3: CASSDRQGSYEQYF
size: .; D: TRBD1; V: TRBV19; J: TRBJ1-3; DNA: TGTGCCAGTAGTATCCCTGGACAGGGAAGCTCTGGAAACACCATATATTTT; CDR3: CASSIPGQGSSGNTIYF
size: .; D: .; V: TRBV7-2; J: TRBJ2-2; DNA: TGTGCCAGCAGCTTAGGGCGGGGTCTAGGCGGGGAGCTGTTTTTT; CDR3: CASSLGRGLGGELFF
size: .; D: .; V: TRBV5-1; J: TRBJ2-2; DNA: TGCGCCAGCAGTCACACCCGGACACCGAGCGGGGAGCTGTTTTTT; CDR3: CASSHTRTPSGELFF
size: .; D: TRBD1; V: TRBV4-2; J: TRBJ1-4; DNA: TGTGCCAGCAGCCAAGACAGGGGGCGGGCAACTAATGAAAAACTGTTTTTT; CDR3: CASSQDRGRATNEKLFF
size: once; D: TRBD1; V: TRBV7-3; J: TRBJ2-3; DNA: TGTGCCAGCCGCGGACAGGGGTCAGATACGCAGTATTTT; CDR3: CASRGQGSDTQYF
size: once; D: .; V: TRBV21-1; J: TRBJ1-5; DNA: TGTGCCAGCCTGACAGTACAGGATCAGCCCCAGCATTTT; CDR3: CASLTVQDQPQHF
size: .; D: .; V: TRBV11-3; J: TRBJ1-6; DNA: TGTGCCAGCAGCCCAGGGTGGGGCCGCAATTCACCCCTCCACTTT; CDR3: CASSPGWGRNSPLHF
size: .; D: TRBD2; V: TRBV7-2; J: TRBJ2-3; DNA: TGTGCCAGCAGCTTCCGGGGGGCAGATACGCAGTATTTT; CDR3: CASSFRGADTQYF
size: once; D: TRBD1; V: TRBV5-4; J: TRBJ1-6; DNA: TGTGCCAGCAGCTTGGCGTCGGACAGGAATTCACCCCTCCACTTT; CDR3: CASSLASDRNSPLHF
size: .; D: .; V: TRBV4-3; J: TRBJ1-1; DNA: TGCGCCAGCAGCCAAGAGAGTAACGGGGGGACTGAAGCTTTCTTT; CDR3: CASSQESNGGTEAFF
size: .; D: TRBD1; V: TRBV6-5; J: TRBJ2-1; DNA: TGTGCCAGCAGCCAGACAGGGGACTCCTACAATGAGCAGTTCTTC; CDR3: CASSQTGDSYNEQFF
size: .; D: .; V: TRBV6-6; J: TRBJ1-1; DNA: TGTGCCAGCAGTTACTCACAGGGCGAAGCTTTCTTT; CDR3: CASSYSQGEAFF
size: .; D: .; V: TRBV6-6; J: TRBJ1-1; DNA: TGTGCCAGCGGCCCGGACAGGAACACTGAAGCTTTCTTT; CDR3: CASGPDRNTEAFF
size: .; D: .; V: TRBV4-1; J: TRBJ2-3; DNA: TGCGCCAGCAGCCAGGGCGGACAAGCAAGCACAGATACGCAGTATTTT; CDR3: CASSQGGQASTDTQYF
size: .; D: TRBD1; V: TRBV30; J: TRBJ1-6; DNA: TGTGCCTGGAACCAGGGGGCGCAGGGTAATTCACCCCTCCACTTT; CDR3: CAWNQGAQGNSPLHF
size: .; D: .; V: TRBV7-9; J: TRBJ1-6; DNA: TGTGCCAGCAGCCCAACAGGGTTTAGTAATTCACCCCTCCACTTT; CDR3: CASSPTGFSNSPLHF
size: .; D: .; V: TRBV6-5; J: TRBJ1-1; DNA: TGTGCCAGCAGTTACTCGACAGCGAACACTGAAGCTTTCTTT; CDR3: CASSYSTANTEAFF
size: .; D: TRBD1; V: TRBV4-3; J: TRBJ1-5; DNA: TGCGCCAGCAGCCAAGATCCTCGGGACAGAAATCAGCCCCAGCATTTT; CDR3: CASSQDPRDRNQPQHF
size: .; D: .; V: TRBV4-1; J: TRBJ1-1; DNA: TGCGCCAGCAGCCTGAGATTGAACACTGAAGCTTTCTTT; CDR3: CASSLRLNTEAFF
size: .; D: .; V: TRBV10-3; J: TRBJ2-7; DNA: TGTGCCATCAGTGGGCGGACGGAGGGTTTGGTCGAGCAGTACTTC; CDR3: CAISGRTEGLVEQYF
size: .; D: .; V: TRBV7-6; J: TRBJ1-1; DNA: TGTGCCAGCAGCTTCTCCTTCCTAGACACTGAAGCTTTCTTT; CDR3: CASSFSFLDTEAFF
size: .; D: TRBD1; V: TRBV4-3; J: TRBJ1-1; DNA: TGCGCCAGCAGCCAACTCCCAGGGGGGAACACTGAAGCTTTCTTT; CDR3: CASSQLPGGNTEAFF
size: .; D: .; V: TRBV23-1; J: TRBJ1-2; DNA: TGCGCCAGCAGTAGGGCTCGGGGGGCTCGTGGCTACACCTTC; CDR3: CASSRARGARGYTF
size: .; D: TRBD1; V: TRBV14; J: TRBJ2-7; DNA: TGTGCCAGCAGCCAAGAGGGGACAGGGGGCTTCTACGAGCAGTACTTC; CDR3: CASSQEGTGGFYEQYF
size: .; D: TRBD1; V: TRBV19; J: TRBJ1-5; DNA: TGTGCCAGTAATCCACTCTGGGGGGGACAGGGGAACAATCAGCCCCAGCATTTT; CDR3: CASNPLWGGQGNNQPQHF
size: .; D: .; V: TRBV30; J: TRBJ2-1; DNA: TGTGCCTGGAGTCCCGTTCTTCAGTCTTCCGATGAGCAGTTCTTC; CDR3: CAWSPVLQSSDEQFF
size: .; D: .; V: TRBV5-6; J: TRBJ1-5; DNA: TGTGCCAGCAGCAACACCATCAGGGGAGGCAATCAGCCCCAGCATTTT; CDR3: CASSNTIRGGNQPQHF
size: .; D: TRBD1; V: TRBV6-5; J: TRBJ2-7; DNA: TGTGCCAGCAGTTATGACAGGGGTCCCTACGAGCAGTACTTC; CDR3: CASSYDRGPYEQYF
size: .; D: TRBD1; V: TRBV7-2; J: TRBJ1-2; DNA: TGTGCCAGCAGCTCGAGGGACAGCGAGAACTATGGCTACACCTTC; CDR3: CASSSRDSENYGYTF